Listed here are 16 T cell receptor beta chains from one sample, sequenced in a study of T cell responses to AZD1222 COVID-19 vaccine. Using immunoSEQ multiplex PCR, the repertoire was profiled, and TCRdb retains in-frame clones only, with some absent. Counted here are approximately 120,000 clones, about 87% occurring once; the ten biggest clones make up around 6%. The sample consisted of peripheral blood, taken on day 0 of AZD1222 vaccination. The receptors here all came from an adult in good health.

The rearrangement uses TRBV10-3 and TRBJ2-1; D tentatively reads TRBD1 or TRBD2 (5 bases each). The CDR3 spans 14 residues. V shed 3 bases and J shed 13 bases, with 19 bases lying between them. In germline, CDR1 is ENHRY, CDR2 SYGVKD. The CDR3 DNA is TGTGCCATCAGTGACCCCACGTATGACCGGGGCCAGTTCTTC. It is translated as CAISDPTYDRGQFF.

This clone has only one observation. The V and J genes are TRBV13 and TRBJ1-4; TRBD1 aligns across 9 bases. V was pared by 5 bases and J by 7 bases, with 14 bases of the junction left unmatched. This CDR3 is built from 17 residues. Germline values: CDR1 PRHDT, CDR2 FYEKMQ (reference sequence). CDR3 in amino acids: CASSHIPGQGLVEKLFF. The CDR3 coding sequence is TGTGCCAGCAGCCATATCCCGGGACAGGGATTGGTTGAAAAACTGTTTTTT.

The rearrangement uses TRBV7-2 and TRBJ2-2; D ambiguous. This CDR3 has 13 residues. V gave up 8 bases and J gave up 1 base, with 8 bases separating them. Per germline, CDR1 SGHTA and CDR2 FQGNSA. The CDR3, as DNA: TGTGCCAGCTCCTTACTGAACACCGGGGAGCTGTTTTTT. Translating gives CASSLLNTGELFF.

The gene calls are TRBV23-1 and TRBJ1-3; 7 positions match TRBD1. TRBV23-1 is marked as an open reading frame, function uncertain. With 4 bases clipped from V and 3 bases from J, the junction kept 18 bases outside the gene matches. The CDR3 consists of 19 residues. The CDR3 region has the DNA TGCGCCAGCAGTCGTAGTGACAGGGTGACGGGTGTGGGTGGAAACACCATATATTTT. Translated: CASSRSDRVTGVGGNTIYF.

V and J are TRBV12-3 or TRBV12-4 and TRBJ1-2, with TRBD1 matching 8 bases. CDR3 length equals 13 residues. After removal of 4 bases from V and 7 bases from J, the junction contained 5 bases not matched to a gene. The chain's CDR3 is CASSSDREFGYTF. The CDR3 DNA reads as TGTGCCAGCAGTTCGGACAGGGAGTTTGGCTACACCTTC.

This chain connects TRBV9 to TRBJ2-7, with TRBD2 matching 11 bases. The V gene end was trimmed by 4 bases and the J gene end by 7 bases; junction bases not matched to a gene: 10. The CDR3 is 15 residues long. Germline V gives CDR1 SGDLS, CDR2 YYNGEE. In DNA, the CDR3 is TGTGCCAGCAGCTCAAAAACCGGGACTAGCGGAGAGCAGTACTTC. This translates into CASSSKTGTSGEQYF.

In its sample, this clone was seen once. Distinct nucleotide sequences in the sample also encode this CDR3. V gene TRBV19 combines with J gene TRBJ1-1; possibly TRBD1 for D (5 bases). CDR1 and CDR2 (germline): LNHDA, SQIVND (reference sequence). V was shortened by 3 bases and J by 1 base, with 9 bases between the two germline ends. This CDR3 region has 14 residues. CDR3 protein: CASSILGGNTEAFF. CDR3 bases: TGTGCCAGTAGTATTTTGGGGGGGAACACTGAAGCTTTCTTT.

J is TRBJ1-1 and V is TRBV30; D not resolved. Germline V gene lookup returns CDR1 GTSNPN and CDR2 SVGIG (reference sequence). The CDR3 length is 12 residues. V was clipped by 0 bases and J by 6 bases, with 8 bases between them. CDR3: CAWSVPGAEAFF. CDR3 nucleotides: TGTGCCTGGAGTGTCCCCGGCGCTGAAGCTTTCTTT.

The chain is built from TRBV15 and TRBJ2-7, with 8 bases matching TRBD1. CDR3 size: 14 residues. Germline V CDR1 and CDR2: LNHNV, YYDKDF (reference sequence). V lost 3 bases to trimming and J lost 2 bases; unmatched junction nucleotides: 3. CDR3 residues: CATSRRDRTYEQYF. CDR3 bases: TGTGCCACCAGCAGGAGGGACAGGACCTACGAGCAGTACTTC. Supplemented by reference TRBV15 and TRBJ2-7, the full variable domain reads DAMVIQNPRYQVTQFGKPVTLSCSQTLNHNVMYWYQQKSSQAPKLLFHYYDKDFNNEADTPDNFQSRRPNTSFCFLDIRSPGLGDTAMYLCATSRRDRTYEQYFGPGTRLTVT.

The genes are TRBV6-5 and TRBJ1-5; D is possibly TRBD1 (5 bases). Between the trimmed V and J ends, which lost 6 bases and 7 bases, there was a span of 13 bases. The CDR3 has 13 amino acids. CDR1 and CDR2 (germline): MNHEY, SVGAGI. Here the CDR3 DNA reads TGTGCCAGCAGCTCACAGGTATTCCAGCCCCAGCATTTT. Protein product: CASSSQVFQPQHF.

CDR3 sequence: CSVGQRGQGRFGELFF. DNA for the CDR3: TGCAGCGTGGGCCAAAGGGGACAGGGAAGGTTCGGGGAGCTGTTTTTT. V gene TRBV29-1 combines with J gene TRBJ2-2; 9 nucleotides agree with TRBD1. The CDR3 spans 16 residues. V was pared by 6 bases and J by 7 bases, with 15 bases of the junction left unmatched. Germline V CDR1 and CDR2: SQVTM, ANQGSEA.

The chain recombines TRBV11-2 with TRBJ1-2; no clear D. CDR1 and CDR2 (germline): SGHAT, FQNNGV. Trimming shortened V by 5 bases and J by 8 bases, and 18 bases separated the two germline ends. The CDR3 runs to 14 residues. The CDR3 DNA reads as TGTGCCAGCAGCCCCCCGGGGATCCCCTACGGCTACACCTTC. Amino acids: CASSPPGIPYGYTF. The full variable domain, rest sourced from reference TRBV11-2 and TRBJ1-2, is EAGVAQSPRYKIIEKRQSVAFWCNPISGHATLYWYQQILGQGPKLLIQFQNNGVVDDSQLPKDRFSAERLKGVDSTLKIQPAKLEDSAVYLCASSPPGIPYGYTFGSGTRLTVV.

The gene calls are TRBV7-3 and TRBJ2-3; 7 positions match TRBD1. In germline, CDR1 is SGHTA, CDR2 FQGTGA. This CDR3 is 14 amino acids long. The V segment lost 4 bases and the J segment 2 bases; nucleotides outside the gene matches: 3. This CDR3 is CASSSGQPTDTQYF. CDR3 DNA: TGTGCCAGCAGCTCGGGACAGCCCACAGATACGCAGTATTTT.

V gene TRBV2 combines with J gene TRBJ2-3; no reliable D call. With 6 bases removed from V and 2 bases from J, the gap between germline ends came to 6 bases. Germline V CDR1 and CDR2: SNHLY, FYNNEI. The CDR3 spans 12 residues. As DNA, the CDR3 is TGTGCCAGCAGGGAAAACACAGATACGCAGTATTTT. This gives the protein CASRENTDTQYF.

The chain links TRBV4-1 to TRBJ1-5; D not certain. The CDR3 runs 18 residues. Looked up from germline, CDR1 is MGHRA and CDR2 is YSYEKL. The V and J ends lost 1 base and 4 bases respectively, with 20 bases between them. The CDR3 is CASSQALLAEHSNQPQHF. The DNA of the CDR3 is TGCGCCAGCAGCCAAGCTTTGTTAGCAGAGCACTCAAATCAGCCCCAGCATTTT.

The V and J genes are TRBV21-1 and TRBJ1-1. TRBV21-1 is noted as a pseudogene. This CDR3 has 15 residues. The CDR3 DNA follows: TGTGCCAGCAACACTATGGGACCCATGAACACTGAAGCTTTCTTT. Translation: CASNTMGPMNTEAFF.